This T cell receptor beta chain was sequenced during a study of shared clonotypes between healthy human individuals. Points from the study as a whole: Measured sharing among donors was expected to vary with sequencing depth. Genetic and exposure-history diversity was limited by the small donor number.

This CDR3 has 12 amino acids. The germline V gene has CDR1 GTSNPN and CDR2 SVGIG (reference sequence). Researchers partitioned CD4+ cells into CD45RA+ naive and CD45RA-negative memory subsets. The assay was immunoSEQ multiplex PCR, and TCRdb's table has in-frame clones only and misses some. This sample has some 1 million clones; roughly 75% occur once, and the top ten carry approximately 1.5%. For this clone: Its antigen is as yet unknown. The junction departs from the called germline gene at one end, perhaps through a read error.

This clonotype was sampled from a man aged 18 to 29 in good health. The sequencing sample was made of memory CD4+ T cells sorted from blood. Noted subset: CD45RA-negative fraction. J is TRBJ2-7 and V is TRBV30; TRBD2 is a possible D gene (7 bases). CDR3 in amino acids: CACLARGASLHF. The CDR3 DNA reads as TGTGCCTGCCTCGCCCGGGGGGCTAGCTTGCACTTC.